This is a list of T cell receptor beta chains from one sample in a study of molecular identifiers for immune sequencing clone quantification. TCRdb reprocessed the PCR reads via MiXCR and lists one record per CDR3 protein. The sample has 600,000 to 650,000 distinct CDR3 sequences; 15% to 20% are singletons. Input material: naive CD8+ T cells from blood, with Jurkat cell RNA spiked in. The source of these receptors is a human donor in good health. Some libraries in this study had Jurkat cell RNA spiked in. The CDR3 runs from the conserved cysteine through the conserved F or W. The D gene is left open where the match is weak. Clone size is shown for a subset of rows, as once, few, many or a class of expanded clone.

V gene	D gene	clone size	J gene	CDR3 protein	CDR3 DNA
TRBV27	NA	few	TRBJ1-5	CASSLHSSNQPQHF	TGTGCCAGCAGTCTTCATTCCAGCAATCAGCCCCAGCATTTT
TRBV19	NA	many	TRBJ2-7	CASSNAYEQYF	TGTGCCAGTAGTAATGCCTACGAGCAGTACTTC
TRBV7-9	TRBD2	few	TRBJ2-3	CASSWAGGSTDTQYF	TGTGCCAGCAGCTGGGCGGGGGGGAGCACAGATACGCAGTATTTT
TRBV7-6	NA	many	TRBJ1-6	CASSLVSGGVGANSPLHF	TGTGCCAGCAGCTTAGTGTCCGGGGGTGTAGGGGCTAATTCACCCCTCCACTTT
TRBV5-1	TRBD1	many	TRBJ1-3	CASKGTGGSGNTIYF	TGCGCCAGCAAGGGGACAGGGGGCTCTGGAAACACCATATATTTT
TRBV4-3	TRBD1	many	TRBJ1-1	CASSQATGGMKYMNTEAFF	TGCGCCAGCAGCCAAGCAACAGGGGGAATGAAATACATGAACACTGAAGCTTTCTTT
TRBV12-3/TRBV12-4	NA	NA	TRBJ1-6	CASLKGGRFHNSPLHF	TGTGCCAGCCTTAAAGGGGGGCGCTTCCATAATTCACCCCTCCACTTT
TRBV28	NA	many	TRBJ1-2	CASSFRQDNYGYTF	TGTGCCAGCAGTTTCCGACAGGATAACTATGGCTACACCTTC
TRBV2	TRBD2	many	TRBJ2-5	CASSEETSGGETQYF	TGTGCCAGCAGTGAGGAGACTAGCGGGGGGGAGACCCAGTACTTC
TRBV27	NA	many	TRBJ1-6	CASSPRSRAVGSPLHF	TGTGCCAGCAGTCCAAGAAGCAGGGCGGTGGGTTCACCCCTCCACTTT
TRBV27	NA	few	TRBJ1-2	CASSLSSNNYGYTF	TGTGCCAGCAGTTTATCCAGCAATAACTATGGCTACACCTTC
TRBV9	TRBD2	NA	TRBJ2-7	CASSVGSGSPYEQYF	TGTGCCAGCAGCGTAGGAAGCGGGAGCCCCTACGAGCAGTACTTC
TRBV5-4	NA	many	TRBJ1-1	CASTLGPGHYLSPDEAFF	TGTGCCAGCACCCTGGGGCCAGGCCACTATCTCAGCCCGGATGAAGCTTTCTTT
TRBV30	NA	many	TRBJ2-7	CAWSVLVGDEQYF	TGTGCCTGGAGTGTATTGGTAGGGGACGAGCAGTACTTC
TRBV3-1	TRBD2	many	TRBJ2-2	CASSTRLAGTPLTNTGELFF	TGTGCCAGCAGCACCCGACTAGCGGGTACACCCTTAACGAACACCGGGGAGCTGTTTTTT
TRBV6-5	TRBD2	NA	TRBJ2-7	CASSYGTSGTYGQYF	TGTGCCAGCAGTTACGGGACTAGCGGAACCTACGGGCAGTACTTC
TRBV30	TRBD2	NA	TRBJ2-1	CAWNSGRLNNEQFF	TGTGCCTGGAATAGCGGGAGGCTAAACAATGAGCAGTTCTTC
TRBV4-2	TRBD2	many	TRBJ2-3	CASSQEEGGPDTQYF	TGTGCCAGCAGCCAAGAGGAGGGAGGGCCAGATACGCAGTATTTT
TRBV6-2/TRBV6-3	TRBD1	NA	TRBJ2-3	CASSPSPLGWDRATDTQYF	TGTGCCAGCAGCCCCAGCCCTCTGGGTTGGGACAGGGCGACAGATACGCAGTATTTT
TRBV14	NA	NA	TRBJ2-7	CASSHVRIRYEQYF	TGTGCCAGCAGCCATGTCAGGATAAGGTACGAGCAGTACTTC
TRBV4-3	TRBD2	NA	TRBJ2-3	CASGPWTSGRISTDTQYF	TGCGCCAGCGGCCCATGGACTAGCGGGAGAATTTCGACGGATACGCAGTATTTT
TRBV19	NA	many	TRBJ1-5	CASSLQPYNLAQHF	TGTGCCAGTAGTTTACAGCCTTACAATTTGGCCCAGCATTTT
TRBV29-1	TRBD1	many	TRBJ1-1	CSCRTGWGNTEAFF	TGCAGCTGCCGGACAGGGTGGGGAAACACTGAAGCTTTCTTT
TRBV30	NA	many	TRBJ2-3	CAWSSGTDTQYF	TGTGCCTGGAGTAGCGGCACAGATACGCAGTATTTT
TRBV28	NA	NA	TRBJ2-1	CAGSFSENSYNEQFF	TGTGCCGGCAGTTTTTCAGAGAACTCCTACAATGAGCAGTTCTTC
TRBV7-9	NA	many	TRBJ2-2	CASSSPTANTGELFF	TGTGCCAGCAGCTCCCCAACGGCAAACACCGGGGAGCTGTTTTTT
TRBV19	NA	many	TRBJ2-2	CASRFGGAGELFF	TGTGCCAGCCGGTTCGGCGGGGCCGGGGAGCTGTTTTTT
TRBV6-2/TRBV6-3	NA	many	TRBJ2-4	CASSYSFDSWVKNIQYF	TGTGCCAGCAGTTACTCGTTCGACAGCTGGGTCAAAAACATTCAGTACTTC
TRBV5-8	TRBD1	many	TRBJ2-5	CASSLIIDRGIEETQYF	TGTGCCAGCAGCTTAATCATAGACAGGGGCATAGAAGAGACCCAGTACTTC
TRBV7-2	TRBD2	many	TRBJ2-7	CASSLEGLADSYEQYF	TGTGCCAGCAGCTTAGAAGGACTAGCGGACTCCTACGAGCAGTACTTC
TRBV2	TRBD2	few	TRBJ2-7	CASSDSLAEKQYF	TGTGCCAGCAGTGATAGCCTAGCGGAGAAGCAGTACTTC
TRBV11-2	TRBD2	many	TRBJ2-1	CASSGWGLAGYEQFF	TGTGCCAGCAGCGGTTGGGGACTAGCGGGGTATGAGCAGTTCTTC
TRBV2	NA	NA	TRBJ2-1	CASSEALWAVTDNEQFF	TGTGCCAGCAGTGAAGCTCTATGGGCTGTAACCGACAATGAGCAGTTCTTC
TRBV7-6	NA	NA	TRBJ2-7	CASSTETAYEQYF	TGTGCCAGCAGCACCGAGACAGCCTACGAGCAGTACTTC
TRBV7-2	TRBD2	many	TRBJ2-7	CASRGLAGGHEQYF	TGTGCCAGCAGGGGACTAGCGGGAGGGCACGAGCAGTACTTC
TRBV5-5	NA	many	TRBJ2-7	CASSLVKGSYEQYF	TGTGCCAGCAGCTTGGTTAAGGGGTCCTACGAGCAGTACTTC
TRBV9	NA	many	TRBJ1-6	CASSVGRSNSPLHF	TGTGCCAGCAGCGTAGGACGGAGTAATTCACCCCTCCACTTT
TRBV6-5	NA	few	TRBJ1-1	CASQLGGNTEAFF	TGTGCCAGTCAGCTTGGGGGGAACACTGAAGCTTTCTTT
TRBV19	TRBD2	NA	TRBJ2-7	CASSISSGVTYEQYF	TGTGCCAGTAGTATTTCTAGCGGGGTTACCTACGAGCAGTACTTC
TRBV4-2	NA	NA	TRBJ2-1	CVSSQESGDLYNEQFF	TGTGTCAGCAGCCAAGAGTCAGGGGACCTCTACAATGAGCAGTTCTTC
TRBV19	TRBD1	many	TRBJ1-5	CASSIGQGGNQPQHF	TGTGCCAGCAGCATCGGACAGGGGGGCAATCAGCCCCAGCATTTT
TRBV7-3	TRBD1	many	TRBJ1-1	CASSLKAGQGHTEAFF	TGTGCCAGCAGCTTAAAGGCCGGACAGGGTCACACTGAAGCTTTCTTT
TRBV20-1	NA	few	TRBJ2-3	CSARDPLVGGALTDTQYF	TGCAGTGCTAGAGATCCCCTAGTGGGCGGAGCCCTCACAGATACGCAGTATTTT
TRBV19	NA	NA	TRBJ2-3	CASSMANTDTQYF	TGTGCCAGTAGTATGGCCAACACAGATACGCAGTATTTT
TRBV4-2	NA	NA	TRBJ2-2	CASSQDQQGNTGELFF	TGTGCCAGCAGCCAAGATCAACAGGGAAACACCGGGGAGCTGTTTTTT
TRBV20-1	TRBD2	NA	TRBJ2-1	CSAIPRPIGGSDEQFF	TGCAGTGCTATACCAAGACCAATCGGCGGGAGCGATGAGCAGTTCTTC
TRBV19	NA	NA	TRBJ1-1	CASRFRIRGRQNTEAFF	TGTGCCAGTAGGTTCCGGATCCGGGGACGTCAGAACACTGAAGCTTTCTTT
TRBV6-5	TRBD2	many	TRBJ2-1	CASSLGLAELYNEQFF	TGTGCCAGCAGTCTCGGACTAGCGGAACTATACAATGAGCAGTTCTTC
TRBV30	NA	NA	TRBJ2-1	CAWSYREGHGEQFF	TGTGCCTGGAGTTACAGGGAAGGGCACGGTGAGCAGTTCTTC
TRBV25-1	TRBD1	NA	TRBJ2-1	CASSEWGQGANEQFF	TGTGCCAGCAGTGAATGGGGACAGGGGGCCAATGAGCAGTTCTTC
TRBV27	TRBD2	many	TRBJ2-7	CASSWSSGTVYEQYF	TGTGCCAGCAGTTGGTCTAGCGGGACGGTGTACGAGCAGTACTTC